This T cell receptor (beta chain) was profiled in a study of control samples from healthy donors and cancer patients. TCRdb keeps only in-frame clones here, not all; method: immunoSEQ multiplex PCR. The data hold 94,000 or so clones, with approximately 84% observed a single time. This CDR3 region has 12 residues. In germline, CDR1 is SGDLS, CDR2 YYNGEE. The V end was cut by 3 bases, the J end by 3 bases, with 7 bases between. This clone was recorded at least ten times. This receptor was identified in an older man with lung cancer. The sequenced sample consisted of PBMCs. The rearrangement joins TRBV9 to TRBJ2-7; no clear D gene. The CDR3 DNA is TGTGCCAGCAGCGCGGTGGGCTACGAGCAGTACTTC. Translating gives CASSAVGYEQYF.